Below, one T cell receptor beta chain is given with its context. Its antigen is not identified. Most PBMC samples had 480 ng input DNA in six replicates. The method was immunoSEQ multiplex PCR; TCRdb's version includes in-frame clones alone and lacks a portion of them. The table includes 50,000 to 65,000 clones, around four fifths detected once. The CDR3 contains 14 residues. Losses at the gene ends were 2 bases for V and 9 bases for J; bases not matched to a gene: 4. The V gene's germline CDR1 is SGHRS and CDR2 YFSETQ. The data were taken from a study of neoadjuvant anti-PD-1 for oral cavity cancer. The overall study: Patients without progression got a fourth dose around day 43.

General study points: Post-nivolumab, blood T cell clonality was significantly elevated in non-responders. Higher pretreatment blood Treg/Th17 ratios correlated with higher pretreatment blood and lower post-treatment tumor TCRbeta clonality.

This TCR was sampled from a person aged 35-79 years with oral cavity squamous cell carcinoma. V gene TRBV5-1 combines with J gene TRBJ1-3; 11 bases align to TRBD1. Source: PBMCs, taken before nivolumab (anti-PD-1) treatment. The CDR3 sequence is CASSFLGTGGTIYF. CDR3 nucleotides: TGCGCCAGCAGCTTTCTTGGGACAGGGGGCACCATATATTTT.